What follows are 2 T cell receptor beta chains derived from one specimen sequenced in a study of shared clonotypes between healthy human individuals. Profiled with immunoSEQ multiplex PCR; TCRdb holds only in-frame clones, not every one. The repertoire includes approximately 2.4 million clones, 90% to 96% of them detected once, and around 0.13% sits in the top ten. Sequenced: naive CD4+ T cells sorted from blood. Subset defined: CD45RA+ positively selected. All receptors come from a man between 18 and 29 years old in good health.

In the case of this clone: Different DNA sequences within this sample yield the same CDR3. This chain joins TRBV2 and TRBJ1-1; 7 bases agree with TRBD1. This CDR3 has 12 residues. CDR1 is SNHLY and CDR2 is FYNNEI in the germline V gene. V lost 5 bases and J lost 7; bases outside the gene matches: 4. The CDR3 sequence is CASSRTGREAFF. The CDR3 bases are TGTGCCAGCAGTCGGACAGGCCGTGAAGCTTTCTTT.

As for this clone: In the same sample, other DNA sequences code for this CDR3. The chain recombines TRBV27 with TRBJ2-7; D may correspond to TRBD1 or TRBD2 (6 bases each). V was shortened by 4 bases and J by 2 bases, with 12 bases between the two germline ends. The CDR3 length is 14 residues. Germline V gives CDR1 MNHEY, CDR2 SMNVEV (reference sequence). CDR3 in amino acids: CASSSRDTPYEQYF. CDR3 bases: TGTGCCAGCAGTTCGCGGGACACTCCCTACGAGCAGTACTTC.